This TCR beta chain was documented in a study of neoadjuvant anti-PD-1 for oral cavity cancer. About the study: Non-progressing patients received a fourth nivolumab dose near day 43, then surgery on days 50-56.

Data came from immunoSEQ multiplex PCR; TCRdb stores just in-frame clones and leaves some out. The sample includes about 14,000 clones, roughly two thirds of them seen just once. Study results and caveats: Higher pretreatment blood Treg/Th17 ratios correlated with higher pretreatment blood and lower post-treatment tumor TCRbeta clonality.

About this clone: No antigen is known for it.

Patients were newly diagnosed with stage II-IVA oral cavity squamous cell carcinoma without prior systemic or radiation treatment. Blood cells were analyzed directly, without culture or expansion. This CDR3 region has 13 residues. Germline CDR1 and CDR2: MNHEY and SVGAGI. Trimming left V 2 bases short and J 7 bases short, with 9 bases between. The material sequenced was PBMCs, taken before nivolumab (anti-PD-1) treatment. This rearrangement joins TRBV6-5 to TRBJ1-5; D is perhaps TRBD1 (6 bases). This sequence was found in a person aged 40 to 85 with oral cavity squamous cell carcinoma. The CDR3 sequence is CASSYDRKQPQHF. CDR3 nucleotide sequence: TGTGCCAGCAGTTACGACAGGAAGCAGCCCCAGCATTTT.